This T cell receptor beta chain was captured in a study of T cell repertoires in cytomegalovirus infection. On the study more broadly: Public TCR beta signatures were indicative of both CMV infection and a matching HLA type.

General study points: CMV-specific TCR beta clonotypes restricted by HLA-C were the ones dominating the ex vivo response.

Notes on this clonotype: What it binds is unknown.

One entry per CDR3 protein, called by TCRdb with MiXCR from the reads. Among about 830,000 distinct CDR3 sequences listed, over 25% were seen once. Germline V CDR1 and CDR2: SGHTS, YDEGEE. V was shortened by 7 bases and J by 4 bases, with 21 bases between the two germline ends. The CDR3 totals 16 residues. The J gene is TRBJ2-1, the V gene TRBV5-8, with D perhaps TRBD2 (5 bases). The TCR sequence derives from a human donor in good health (CMV status not recorded). Some clones in this sample may be carry-over from other donors' samples. Specimen: cultured CD8+ T cells from PBMCs, collected from culture after CMV antigen stimulation. The CDR3 DNA follows: TGTGCCAGCCCTCCTAGGCATACGTCGGGATACAATGAGCAGTTCTTC. Translating gives CASPPRHTSGYNEQFF.